This T cell receptor beta chain was observed in a study of CD8 T cells in ankylosing spondylitis. General study findings and limits: Within peripheral blood, clones linked to disease were CD8+ and relatively rare. The study looked at matched synovial fluid samples from ankylosing spondylitis patients. Disease-linked clones were reported to be significantly enriched there. Reactive arthritis synovial fluid and blood previously showed some of these motif variants. In ankylosing spondylitis blood, a motif of several highly homologous TCR beta variants appeared characteristic.

On this clonotype: Antigen specificity is unknown.

CDR1 and CDR2 from the germline V gene are MNHEY and SMNVEV (reference sequence). This CDR3 contains 14 residues. The germline V and J ends were trimmed by 4 bases and 9 bases, with 19 bases remaining between them. Quantitative molecular-barcoded 5'-RACE generated the TCR beta libraries. TCRdb reanalysed the 5' RACE reads using MiXCR and keeps one entry per CDR3 protein. The sample lists over 200,000 distinct CDR3 sequences, around 16% occurring once. The receptor was isolated from a male donor with ankylosing spondylitis. This chain joins TRBV27 and TRBJ2-7; D is perhaps TRBD1 (6 bases). Material: blood, either unsorted or a sorted T cell fraction (not recorded which). This CDR3 is CASSSTGPPLGQYF. The CDR3 DNA sequence: TGTGCCAGCAGTTCGACAGGTCCGCCTCTAGGGCAGTACTTC.